This TCR beta chain stems from a study of cytomegalovirus exposure and HLA in healthy donors listed by TCRdb under 2017. About the study as a whole: According to an earlier analysis of 550 to 700 of the donors, some 180 million T cells yielded over 100 million unique TCR beta sequences and more than 250 Gb of sequence data. The number of donors typed differed by locus, with roughly 620-640 for A, B, C, DRB1 and DQB1, around 560 for DQA1, 600 to 610 for DPA1, and around 430 for DPB1. Every discovery cohort repertoire had been produced on one sequencing platform. The study aimed to test whether cataloging public T cell receptors could reveal signatures of past pathogen exposure. To study patterns of TCR occurrence, a later analysis re-analyzed previously published TCR beta repertoires from around 670 donors and added high-resolution HLA genotyping. On average, about 200,000 unique TCR beta nucleotide sequences were sequenced per donor among 398 genotyped donors of the cohort, with 15% to 20% of those sequences being non-productive. Roughly 5 DR-DQ haplotypes were handled as single units for association and clustering, since linkage in the cohort was strong. The T cell repertoires of roughly 660 subjects were profiled by immunosequencing and related to cytomegalovirus serostatus. Donor age, sex, ethnicity and CMV serostatus were compiled together with the repertoire data. High-throughput TCR immunosequencing, statistical association of individual TCRs with disease status, and machine learning were combined to predict cytomegalovirus infection status. Genome-wide SNP genotypes for about 65% of the 666 donors were used in a later genetic analysis, which treated that subset as a discovery cohort. An earlier analysis of around 640 of the donors used high-throughput TCR beta sequencing to judge whether each TCR beta V gene segment behaved as functional or pseudogenic. Among the roughly 400 genotyped donors, about 85% belonged to the genetic ancestry cluster associated with self-reported Caucasian donors. Besides the first cohort of around 700 subjects, a separate validation cohort made up of 95 to 150 different subjects was used. Both class I and class II loci were covered by HLA typing, at four-digit resolution. In the later analysis, no new phenotypic data were used to find candidate immune exposures; instead, reliance was placed on TCR beta sequences and their occurrence across donors. Roughly 300 gigabases of sequencing data and approximately 80 million unique TCR sequences were included in an early release covering roughly 600 HLA-typed donors.

Results and caveats for the whole study, not just this receptor: Because HLA typing was missing for some donors at each locus, association tests included only the typed subset. The presence/absence analyses assumed that sequencing depth was roughly uniform across donors, and that assumption may not be true. Because counts were too low, seventeen rarely observed V segments, including chromosome 9 orphons, were excluded from the earlier analysis of around 590 of the donors. A further reported finding was that TCR beta sequences accurately predicted the HLA-A and HLA-B alleles for most subjects in the first cohort. According to a later genetic analysis, donors in an Asian-associated ancestry cluster had fewer N-insertions in productive TCRs than the approximately 610-donor mean. The authors suggested that the approach could potentially be extended to other disease states and immunological phenotypes. Because the 87-base-pair reads could not distinguish some IMGT-functional V segments, including TRBV6-2 and TRBV6-3, those segments were excluded. A total of fewer than 200 TCR beta chains were listed by the study as associated with cytomegalovirus. In a later analysis, 16,951 TCR beta sequences were associated with specific HLA alleles at a false discovery rate of 0.05. In a later analysis, most CMV-associated TCR beta chains were found to appear HLA-restricted, with HLA associations seemingly driven largely by CMV exposure. Broadly in line with IMGT annotations, most TCR beta V segments showed up in productive rearrangements about 87% or about 30% of the time in an earlier analysis of 587 of the donors. Across donors, most TCR sequences were observed very rarely, whereas some public TCRs were present in many individuals. An association between a missense DCLRE1C variant and V-gene and J-gene trimming of TCR beta chains was found in a later genetic analysis and replicated in an independent cohort. When HLA alleles, especially DR and DQ, strongly co-occurred, TCR associations were difficult to assign to individual alleles. Immune exposure information for the cohort was limited to CMV serostatus. The cohort was sequenced for TCR beta chains only, and without alpha or paired-chain data the features that could be detected were limited. The classifier was reported to diagnose cytomegalovirus status with high specificity and sensitivity in both the original and validation cohorts. Correlated functional status among segregating V segments might be attributable to linkage disequilibrium, but an unknown experimental factor could not be ruled out. Compared with equally common non-associated chains, HLA-associated TCR beta chains in a later analysis were more clonally expanded and had lower generation probabilities. A few of the identified cytomegalovirus-associated TCR beta chains were confirmed in vitro to be specific for cytomegalovirus antigens. A cluster of highly shared sequence variants was judged likely to represent a technical artifact of the sequencing pipeline. In a later analysis, several top co-occurrence clusters were reported to appear linked to parvovirus B19, influenza, CMV and Epstein-Barr virus. According to a later analysis, TCR association rates differed among HLA loci, with DRB1 alleles showing the most associated TCRs and HLA-C alleles showing the fewest.

In total, around 600 healthy bone marrow donors made up the cohort. Cohort members were all nominally healthy when sampled, although unrecorded immune exposures were likely present. The donor tested CMV seropositive and was one of the 289 seropositive cohort members. Each donor provided a peripheral blood sample, and peripheral blood mononuclear cells were used for TCR beta sequencing. The Qiagen DNeasy Blood Extraction Kit was used to extract genomic DNA from the blood cell samples. Libraries were constructed by the immunoSEQ multiplex PCR assay. A mixture of 60 forward primers for TCR Vbeta segments and 13 reverse primers for TCR Jbeta segments was used in the multiplex PCR. A multiplex PCR assay on genomic DNA amplified the CDR3 region of rearranged TCR beta genes. The Illumina HiSeq System was used to sequence the amplified TCR beta libraries as 87-base-pair reads. In the original analysis: Across the 670 or so repertoires, a later analysis counted roughly 84 million unique TCR beta chains, 9 million to 14 million of which were shared by at least two donors. Raw reads were error-corrected and collapsed into unique sequences by a nearest-neighbor algorithm in which closely related sequences were merged to remove PCR and sequencing errors. Alignment of CDR3 sequences to IMGT reference sequences was used to assign V, D and J gene segments. For a sequence to be retained, a match of at least six nucleotides to both a V gene segment and a J gene segment was required. Rearrangements were classified as productive when the CDR3 lacked stop codons and remained in frame with V and J, and all other rearrangements were classified as non-productive. CDR3 was defined according to IMGT convention as the region running from the second conserved V-encoded cysteine to the conserved J-encoded phenylalanine. In an earlier analysis of more than 550 of the donors, sequences lacking an unambiguous match to a single V gene segment were excluded. In an earlier analysis of several hundred of the donors, V segments were called functional above 56.7% productive rearrangements and were called segregating when the between-donor standard deviation exceeded 5%. To diagnose cytomegalovirus status from the catalog of TCR beta chain sequences, a statistical classification framework was built. A later analysis assigned V and J genes by comparing TCR nucleotide sequences with IMGT/GENE-DB human TR gene sequences. The TCRdist pipeline was used in a later analysis to assign CDR3 sequences and most-parsimonious VDJ recombination scenarios. In a later analysis, each TCR beta chain was defined by its CDR3 amino acid sequence together with its V-gene family, and reads lacking a unique V-gene family were excluded. As a way to deal with suspected cross-contamination and a sequencing artifact, a later analysis dropped approximately 570 nucleotide sequences that were highly shared and had low generation probability. In a later analysis, a clonal expansion index for each public chain was calculated from normalized within-repertoire ranks of inferred template counts. In a later analysis, generation probabilities were computed using a VDJ recombination model fitted to out-of-frame rearrangements, and the results were checked against IGoR. In a later analysis, hypergeometric tests were used to score TCR-TCR, TCR-HLA and TCR-CMV co-occurrence, with a repertoire-size bias correction applied to TCR pairs. To estimate false discovery rates, a later analysis permuted the HLA or CMV assignments 20 times. In a later analysis, co-occurring TCRs were grouped using DBSCAN, with TCRdist sequence similarity added in when clustering inside HLA-allele-positive subsets. Repertoires with fewer than 30,000 or more than 120,000 public chains, plus five repertoires with anomalous nucleotide sharing, were excluded from co-occurrence clustering. Drawn from immuneACCESS, this table holds only the in-frame rearrangements with V and J called that TCRdb kept. Clones are partly lost; checked studies trace under half to an unresolved V gene and leave the rest unexplained. For V, J and clone size, that table is used; D and trimming come from the DNA. The sample data list 90,000 to 150,000 clones, and around 63% of these were observed just once. About 9% of the sample is held by the ten biggest clonotypes.

CDR1 and CDR2 are read off the germline V gene (reference sequence) as LNHDA and SQIVND. The CDR3 runs 18 amino acids, cysteine and phenylalanine included. The sequence is cut down to CDR3 DNA, 54 bases in frame from base 1. At the junction V is shortened by 7 bases and J by 7 bases; bases outside the gene matches: 15. With regard to this clone: Which antigen it targets is not known. Base qualities are not recorded, but no much larger clone differs from it by a single base.

The sequence was collected from a man aged 40-50 years in good health and CMV-seropositive. The chain is made from TRBV19 and TRBJ2-1; 14 bases in the middle match TRBD2. The sequencing sample was made of PBMCs. CDR3 region: CASTLVGRGTSGSNEQFF. At the DNA level, the sequence is TGTGCCAGTACCCTGGTAGGTAGGGGGACTAGCGGGAGTAATGAGCAGTTCTTC.